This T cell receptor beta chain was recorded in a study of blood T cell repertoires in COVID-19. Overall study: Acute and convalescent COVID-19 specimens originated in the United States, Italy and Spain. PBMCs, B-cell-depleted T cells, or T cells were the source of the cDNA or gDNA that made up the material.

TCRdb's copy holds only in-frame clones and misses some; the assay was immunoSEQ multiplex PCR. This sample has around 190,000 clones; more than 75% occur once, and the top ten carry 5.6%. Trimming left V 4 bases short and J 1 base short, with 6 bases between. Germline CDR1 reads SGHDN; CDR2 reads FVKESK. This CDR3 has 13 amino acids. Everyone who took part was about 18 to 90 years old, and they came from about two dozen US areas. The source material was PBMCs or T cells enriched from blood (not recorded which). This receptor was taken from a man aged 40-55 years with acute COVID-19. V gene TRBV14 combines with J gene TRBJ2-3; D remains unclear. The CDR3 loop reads CASSPYGTDTQYF. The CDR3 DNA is TGTGCCAGCAGCCCCTACGGCACAGATACGCAGTATTTT.